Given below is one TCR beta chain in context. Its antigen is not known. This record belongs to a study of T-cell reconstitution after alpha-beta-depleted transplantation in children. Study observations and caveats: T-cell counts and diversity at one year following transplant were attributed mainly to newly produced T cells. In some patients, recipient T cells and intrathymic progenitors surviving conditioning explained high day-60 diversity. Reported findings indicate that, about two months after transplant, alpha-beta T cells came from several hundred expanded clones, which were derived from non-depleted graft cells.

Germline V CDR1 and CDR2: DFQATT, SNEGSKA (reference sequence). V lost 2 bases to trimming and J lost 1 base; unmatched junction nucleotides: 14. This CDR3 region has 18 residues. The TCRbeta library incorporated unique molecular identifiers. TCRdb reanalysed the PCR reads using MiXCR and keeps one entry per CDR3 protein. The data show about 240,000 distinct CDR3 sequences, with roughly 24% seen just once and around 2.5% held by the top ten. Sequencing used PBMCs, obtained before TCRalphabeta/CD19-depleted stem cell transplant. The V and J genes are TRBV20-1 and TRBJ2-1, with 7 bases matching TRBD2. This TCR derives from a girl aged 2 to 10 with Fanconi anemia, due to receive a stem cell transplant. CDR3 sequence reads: CSARSGAGRLISYNEQFF. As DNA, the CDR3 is TGCAGTGCTAGAAGTGGAGCGGGGAGGCTGATATCCTACAATGAGCAGTTCTTC.